This is a list of T cell receptor beta chains from one sample in a study of blood T cells in healthy people across ages. MiXCR, run by TCRdb on the 5' RACE reads, gives a single entry per CDR3 protein. The table has some 860,000 distinct CDR3 sequences, just over 55% seen once. Sequenced sample: blood. Receptors originate from a middle-aged man in good health. The CDR3 runs from the conserved cysteine through the conserved F or W. The D gene is left open where the match is weak. Only part of the rows carry a size: once, few, many, or a class if the clone is expanded.

v_gene	d_gene	abundance	j_gene	CDR3aa	CDR3nt
TRBV6-5	-	-	TRBJ2-7	CASSYTSYNEQYF	TGTGCCAGCAGTTACACCTCATACAATGAGCAGTACTTC
TRBV12-3/TRBV12-4	TRBD1	-	TRBJ1-4	CASSPPTGTNEKLFF	TGTGCCAGCAGTCCCCCGACAGGGACTAATGAAAAACTGTTTTTT
TRBV9	-	once	TRBJ1-2	CASSHSSVADNTNYGYTF	TGTGCCAGCAGCCACTCCTCGGTTGCAGACAATACTAACTATGGCTACACCTTC
TRBV3-1	-	-	TRBJ2-6	CASSPALRQAGANVLTF	TGTGCCAGCAGCCCCGCACTCCGTCAGGCTGGGGCCAACGTCCTGACTTTC
TRBV4-3	-	-	TRBJ2-1	CASSRIMGSYNEQFF	TGCGCCAGCAGCCGGATCATGGGCTCCTACAATGAGCAGTTCTTC
TRBV14	-	-	TRBJ1-2	CASSQRGLYGYTF	TGTGCCAGCAGCCAGAGGGGCCTCTATGGCTACACCTTC
TRBV28	TRBD1	-	TRBJ1-6	CASSLQGTGNSPLHF	TGTGCCAGCAGTCTCCAGGGGACAGGGAATTCACCCCTCCACTTT
TRBV11-2	TRBD1	-	TRBJ2-7	CASSADRASYEQYF	TGTGCCAGCAGCGCGGACAGGGCATCCTACGAGCAGTACTTC
TRBV7-2	TRBD2	many	TRBJ2-1	CASSFASGRSSEQFF	TGTGCCAGCAGCTTTGCTAGCGGGAGGAGTAGTGAGCAGTTCTTC
TRBV20-1	TRBD1	-	TRBJ1-5	CSALRDRRFGNPQHF	TGCAGTGCGCTCCGGGACAGGCGATTTGGGAACCCCCAGCATTTT
TRBV6-6	TRBD2	few	TRBJ2-1	CASSYSGGGANEQFF	TGTGCCAGCAGTTACTCGGGCGGGGGGGCCAATGAGCAGTTCTTC
TRBV6-6	-	-	TRBJ1-5	CASEDGGGQPQHF	TGTGCCAGCGAGGACGGTGGGGGTCAGCCCCAGCATTTT
TRBV4-3	-	-	TRBJ2-3	CASSQDAVSTDTQYF	TGCGCCAGCAGCCAAGATGCGGTCAGCACAGATACGCAGTATTTT
TRBV25-1	TRBD1	-	TRBJ2-2	CASRSGTGSSGELFF	TGTGCCAGCAGATCCGGGACAGGGTCCTCCGGGGAGCTGTTTTTT
TRBV27	-	few	TRBJ2-1	CASGRQQNNEQFF	TGTGCCAGCGGCAGACAACAGAACAATGAGCAGTTCTTC
TRBV25-1	-	few	TRBJ2-7	CASSAGGGYEQYF	TGTGCCAGCAGTGCGGGGGGCGGCTACGAGCAGTACTTC
TRBV4-3	-	few	TRBJ2-7	CASSQGDPRDNEQYF	TGCGCCAGCAGCCAAGGCGATCCGAGAGACAATGAGCAGTACTTC
TRBV6-1	TRBD2	-	TRBJ2-5	CASRMGLAGVQETQYF	TGTGCCAGCAGGATGGGACTAGCGGGGGTCCAAGAGACCCAGTACTTC
TRBV5-1	TRBD2	few	TRBJ2-5	CASSGGLAGGLGETQYF	TGCGCCAGCAGCGGGGGACTAGCGGGAGGATTGGGAGAGACCCAGTACTTC
TRBV4-2	-	-	TRBJ2-7	CASSQIGQSPYEQYF	TGTGCCAGCAGCCAAATTGGACAGTCTCCCTACGAGCAGTACTTC
TRBV5-1	TRBD2	-	TRBJ2-1	CASSLNTAGTSGGNEQFF	TGCGCCAGCAGCTTAAACACAGCCGGGACTAGCGGGGGGAATGAGCAGTTCTTC
TRBV20-1	-	few	TRBJ2-5	CSARAGEETQYF	TGCAGTGCTAGAGCGGGGGAAGAGACCCAGTACTTC
TRBV12-3/TRBV12-4	-	-	TRBJ2-3	CASRFRLASTDTQYF	TGTGCCAGCAGGTTTAGACTGGCAAGCACAGATACGCAGTATTTT
TRBV6-1	-	-	TRBJ2-1	CASSEGHRDEQFF	TGTGCCAGCAGTGAAGGTCACAGAGATGAGCAGTTCTTC
TRBV7-9	TRBD2	-	TRBJ2-3	CASSSGLVTISRTQYF	TGTGCCAGCAGCTCGGGACTAGTCACAATTAGTCGTACGCAGTATTTT
TRBV6-6	-	-	TRBJ1-1	CASADHVNTEAFF	TGTGCCAGCGCCGATCACGTGAACACTGAAGCTTTCTTT
TRBV4-1	-	few	TRBJ2-5	CASSLRLGAQETQYF	TGCGCCAGCAGCCTGAGACTAGGCGCCCAAGAGACCCAGTACTTC
TRBV15	TRBD1	few	TRBJ1-1	CATSRQTGTAVNLNTEAFF	TGTGCCACCAGCAGACAGACCGGGACAGCCGTTAATTTGAACACTGAAGCTTTCTTT
TRBV6-6	-	-	TRBJ1-2	CAVAGHNYGYTF	TGTGCCGTAGCGGGGCATAACTATGGCTACACCTTC
TRBV9	-	-	TRBJ2-7	CASSVSDEFSYEQYF	TGTGCCAGCAGCGTTTCGGACGAATTTAGTTACGAGCAGTACTTC
TRBV5-5	-	few	TRBJ2-7	CASSPRTKPLYEQYF	TGTGCCAGCAGCCCAAGGACAAAGCCTCTCTACGAGCAGTACTTC
TRBV7-9	-	-	TRBJ1-2	CASSLPSMWEGLGYGYTF	TGTGCCAGCAGCTTACCGTCGATGTGGGAGGGACTCGGCTATGGCTACACCTTC
TRBV9	-	-	TRBJ2-2	CASSVQGSDTGELFF	TGTGCCAGCAGCGTACAGGGATCAGACACCGGGGAGCTGTTTTTT
TRBV5-6	TRBD1	-	TRBJ1-1	CASSWADRDAEAFF	TGTGCCAGCAGCTGGGCCGACAGGGACGCTGAAGCTTTCTTT
TRBV6-6	TRBD1	few	TRBJ2-5	CASSYGGQGIQETQYF	TGTGCCAGCAGTTACGGGGGACAGGGAATTCAGGAGACCCAGTACTTC
TRBV6-5	-	-	TRBJ2-1	CASSVAISSYNEQFF	TGTGCCAGCAGTGTAGCGATCAGCTCCTACAATGAGCAGTTCTTC
TRBV7-2	-	-	TRBJ2-1	CASGTPVPYNEQFF	TGTGCCAGCGGCACCCCTGTACCCTATAATGAGCAGTTCTTC
TRBV20-1	TRBD2	-	TRBJ2-7	CSAATSGTYEQYF	TGCAGTGCGGCGACTAGCGGGACCTACGAGCAGTACTTC
TRBV11-2	-	-	TRBJ1-4	CAGSPTHVATNEKLFF	TGTGCCGGCAGCCCCACACACGTGGCAACTAATGAAAAACTGTTTTTT
TRBV12-3/TRBV12-4	TRBD2	-	TRBJ2-2	CASSFSSGGAPNTGELFF	TGTGCCAGCAGTTTCTCTAGCGGGGGGGCACCGAACACCGGGGAGCTGTTTTTT